This T cell receptor (beta chain) is from a study of response to subunit inactivated influenza vaccine. Study-wide results and limits: Authors proposed each seasonal influenza vaccination draws in few new T cells.

TCRdb analysed the RT-PCR reads with MiXCR anew, one entry per CDR3 protein. The sample includes 500,000 to 600,000 distinct CDR3 sequences, around 11% seen only once; the top ten take approximately 11%. This clonotype appeared a few times. What it binds is unknown. This same sample was also part of a study on T cells expressing NK-cell markers. From that report: TCR beta libraries carry UMIs added by 5'RACE template switching. Sorted CD3+CD56-NKG2C+, CD3+CD56+NKG2C- and CD3+CD56+NKG2C+ T cells were the source of the TCR beta repertoires. Serological testing identified seven of the eight sequenced donors as HCMV-seropositive and one as seronegative. Dominance of the CD3+CD56-NKG2C+ fraction by these clonotypes also held in several donors.

The source was PBMCs from blood, collected on the day of vaccination. The source of this sequence is a man in his fifties who received an inactivated influenza vaccine.

The CDR3 region is CASSVVLILQETQYF. The CDR3 bases are TGCGCCAGCAGTGTGGTGTTGATTCTCCAAGAGACCCAGTACTTC. The V call is TRBV10-1, the J call TRBJ2-5; no clear D gene. This CDR3 has 15 residues. Germline assignment: CDR1 WNHNN and CDR2 SYGVQD (reference sequence). The V gene lost 4 bases and the J gene lost 1 base, with 13 bases spanning the gap.